The clone carrying this T cell receptor (beta chain) was counted a single time. Seattle patient enrollment occurred during active infection, with longitudinal follow-up thereafter. Authors' methods: Using reference gene primer amplification, nucleated cell counts were estimated. Produced via immunoSEQ multiplex PCR; TCRdb's table is partial and in-frame only. Clonal size and the V and J genes are those of that table, whereas D and trimming came from the DNA. The sample contains 150,000 to 200,000 clones, 80% to 90% of which appear only once. Trimming at V came to 2 bases and at J to 4 bases, leaving 5 bases not matched to a gene. Germline loops: CDR1 SGDLS, CDR2 YYNGEE. The CDR3 runs 15 residues. This entry comes from a study of blood T cell repertoires in COVID-19. Study-wide context: The cDNA or gDNA used as material had been derived from T cells, B-cell-depleted T cells, or PBMCs.

V usage is TRBV9 and J usage is TRBJ2-1; 8 nucleotides line up with TRBD2. Specimen: peripheral blood. The source of this sequence is a woman older than 75 with COVID-19, enrolled during active disease. In DNA form, the CDR3 reads TGTGCCAGCAGCGTTAGCGGGGACGGATACAATGAGCAGTTCTTC. Its translation is CASSVSGDGYNEQFF.